This note documents a single T cell receptor beta chain sequence. In the source study's methods: Amplification with reference gene primers provided the estimates of nucleated cell counts. TCRdb's table, derived via immunoSEQ multiplex PCR, lists solely in-frame clones and lacks some. V and J calls plus clone size are reproduced from that table; the DNA served to infer D and trimming. The sample lists roughly 250,000 clones, 91% occurring once. The record originates from a study of blood T cell repertoires in COVID-19. Study details: The samples span acute and convalescent COVID-19 from the United States, Italy and Spain. T cells, B-cell-depleted T cells, or PBMCs provided the cDNA or gDNA that served as material.

This clonotype was obtained from a human donor in a cohort exposed to, infected with or recovered from COVID-19 (not recorded which). The donor label of this sample is uncertain. The sequenced sample was PBMCs or T cells enriched from blood (not recorded which).

The CDR3 spells CASRGNTEAFF. CDR3 bases: TGTGCCAGCAGGGGCAACACTGAAGCTTTCTTT. The chain uses TRBV2 and TRBJ1-1; D is ambiguous. Germline V gene lookup returns CDR1 SNHLY and CDR2 FYNNEI. The CDR3 runs 11 residues. Trimming pared 6 bases from V and 2 bases from J, leaving 4 bases between.